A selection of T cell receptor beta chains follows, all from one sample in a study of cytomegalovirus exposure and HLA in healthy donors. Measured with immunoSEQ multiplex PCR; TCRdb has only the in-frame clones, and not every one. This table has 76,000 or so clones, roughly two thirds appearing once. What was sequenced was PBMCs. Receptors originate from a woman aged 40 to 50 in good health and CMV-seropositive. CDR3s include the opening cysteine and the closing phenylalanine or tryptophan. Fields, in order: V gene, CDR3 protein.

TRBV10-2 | CANREQGAGMNTEAFF
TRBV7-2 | CASSLVDSGEQFF
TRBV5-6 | CASRSSPGQGTTQYF
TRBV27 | CASSPGTGGAYGYTF
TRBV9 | CASSVDAQAPYEQYF
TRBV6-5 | CASSGGGTANEKLFF
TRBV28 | CASRTEGANYGYTF
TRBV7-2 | CASSLGPAGAQETQYF
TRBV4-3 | CASSQGFNTGGDEQFF
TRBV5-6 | CASSFGPSSYNSPLHF